The 11 T cell receptor beta chains listed next were all sequenced from one sample in a study of cytomegalovirus exposure and HLA in healthy donors. It was with 60 Vbeta and 13 Jbeta primers that the PCR ran. Only in-frame clones appear in the TCRdb table, and some are missing; sequencing was by immunoSEQ multiplex PCR. The sample records approximately 81,000 clones, 65% to 75% being singletons. Material for sequencing was PBMCs. The receptor set was obtained from a middle-aged man in good health and CMV-seropositive.

This clone was seen only a few times. J is TRBJ1-1 and V is TRBV6-5; 7 bases fit TRBD1. From germline, CDR1 is MNHEY and CDR2 SVGAGI. The junction had 10 bases not matched to a gene; V was cut back by 5 bases and J by 4 bases. CDR3 length: 15 residues. In DNA form, the CDR3 reads TGTGCCAGCAGTCTCCAGAACAGGGGTCTCACTGAAGCTTTCTTT. Its translation: CASSLQNRGLTEAFF.

The chain joins TRBV27 to TRBJ2-3, with no clear D. The germline CDR1 and CDR2 sequences are MNHEY and SMNVEV (reference sequence). This CDR3 region has 16 residues. Trimming took off 2 bases at V and 0 bases at J, with 12 bases between the two ends. CDR3 nucleotide sequence: TGTGCCAGCAGTTTAACCCCTCCTACTAGCACAGATACGCAGTATTTT. This sequence encodes CASSLTPPTSTDTQYF.

The chain links TRBV30 to TRBJ1-1, with 8 positions matching TRBD1. Germline CDR1 is GTSNPN and CDR2 is SVGIG (reference sequence). The CDR3 has 13 residues. V was clipped by 2 bases and J by 4 bases; unmatched bases: 3. Written as DNA, the CDR3 is TGTGCCTGGAGTCCTGGACAGGGCACTGAAGCTTTCTTT. Its translation: CAWSPGQGTEAFF.

The chain has TRBV7-6 and TRBJ1-5; 8 nucleotides line up with TRBD1. CDR3 length: 14 residues. V was pared by 5 bases and J by 3 bases, with 3 bases of the junction left unmatched. The germline CDR1 and CDR2 sequences are SGHVS and FNYEAQ. The CDR3 DNA reads as TGTGCCAGCAGCAACCAGGGGGCCAATCAGCCCCAGCATTTT. Protein: CASSNQGANQPQHF.

This clone was counted a single time. The rearrangement links TRBV7-2 to TRBJ2-7; 12 nucleotides line up with TRBD2. J gave up 2 bases and V 1 base, and 9 bases lay outside the gene matches. The germline gives CDR1 SGHTA, CDR2 FQGNSA. This CDR3 region has 18 residues. The CDR3 is CASSLVSSGLAGTYEQYF. The CDR3 DNA sequence: TGTGCCAGCAGCTTAGTATCGTCCGGACTAGCGGGGACCTACGAGCAGTACTTC.

The V call is TRBV4-1, the J call TRBJ2-3; perhaps TRBD2 as D (5 bases). The CDR3 covers 15 residues. CDR1 MGHRA and CDR2 YSYEKL come from the germline V gene. Trimming left V 3 bases short and J 1 base short, with 11 bases between. CDR3 nucleotides: TGCGCCAGCAGCCAGTTGGGAGTGGGCACAGATACGCAGTATTTT. Its protein is CASSQLGVGTDTQYF.

The J gene is TRBJ1-3, the V gene TRBV7-9; D not resolved. Between the trimmed V and J ends, which lost 3 bases and 2 bases, there was a span of 5 bases. This CDR3 region has 13 residues. Germline CDR1 SEHNR, CDR2 FQNEAQ (reference sequence). The CDR3: CASSLSAGNTIYF. The CDR3 coding sequence is TGTGCCAGCAGCTTGAGCGCTGGAAACACCATATATTTT.

This clone was seen only a few times. The gene calls are TRBV5-6 and TRBJ2-7, with 9 positions matching TRBD1. The V gene's germline CDR1 is SGHDT and CDR2 YYEEEE. This CDR3 is 16 amino acids long. Trimming cost V 5 bases and J 5 bases; bases outside gene matches: 14. As DNA, the CDR3 is TGTGCCAGCAGTTCCGGGACAGGGTCCGTTAGTCACGAGCAGTACTTC. It translates to CASSSGTGSVSHEQYF.

In this sample, this clone turned up once. V and J are TRBV6-6 and TRBJ1-5; no clear D gene. Germline lookup yields CDR1 MNHNY and CDR2 SVGAGI (reference sequence). CDR3 size: 12 residues. With 1 base removed from V and 4 bases from J, the gap between germline ends came to 2 bases. The CDR3, as DNA: TGTGCCAGCAGTTACTTAAATCAGCCCCAGCATTTT. Translated, it gives CASSYLNQPQHF.

The V call is TRBV5-1, the J call TRBJ2-6, with 8 bases that match TRBD1. V lost 4 bases, J lost 0 bases, and 9 bases stayed unmatched. The germline V gene has CDR1 SGHRS and CDR2 YFSETQ. CDR3 size: 18 residues. The CDR3 protein is CASSPGGQVYSGANVLTF. DNA of the CDR3: TGCGCCAGCAGCCCTGGGGGACAGGTCTACTCTGGGGCCAACGTCCTGACTTTC.

The V call is TRBV5-6, the J call TRBJ2-1, with D unresolved. Trimming pared 2 bases from V and 3 bases from J, leaving 6 bases between. This CDR3 is 13 amino acids long. The germline gives CDR1 SGHDT, CDR2 YYEEEE. CDR3 sequence reads: CASSFPGYNEQFF. The CDR3 coding sequence is TGTGCCAGCAGCTTTCCAGGCTACAATGAGCAGTTCTTC.